This TCR beta chain is drawn from a study of patients and donors after allogeneic stem cell transplantation. TCRdb ran MiXCR on the RT-PCR reads and lists one entry per CDR3 protein. The sample lists 70,000 or so distinct CDR3 sequences, around 27% occurring once. The CDR3 sequence is 12 residues long. V was clipped by 7 bases and J by 3 bases, with 12 bases between them. CDR1 and CDR2 (germline): SQVTM, ANQGSEA. The sample consisted of blood, either unsorted or a sorted T cell fraction (not recorded which). The receptor was isolated from a human donor who was either an allogeneic HSCT recipient or a stem cell or donor lymphocyte infusion donor (not recorded which). It is not recorded whose cells these are; they may come from a transplant donor. The rearrangement uses TRBV29-1 and TRBJ2-5, with unresolved D. The chain's CDR3 is CSAVGRKETQYF. DNA for the CDR3: TGCAGCGCGGTCGGCAGAAAAGAGACCCAGTACTTC. The whole variable domain, filled in from reference TRBV29-1 and TRBJ2-5, reads SAVISQKPSRDICQRGTSLTIQCQVDSQVTMMFWYRQQPGQSLTLIATANQGSEATYESGFVIDKFPISRPNLTFSTLTVSNMSPEDSSIYLCSAVGRKETQYFGPGTRLLVL.